The source of this TCR beta chain is a study of fetal regulatory T cell absence and autoimmunity. Study-wide results and caveats: Compared with cord blood, pancreas showed oligoclonal TCR enrichment, some clones over 95-fold.

This CDR3 is 12 amino acids long. In germline, CDR1 is MNHEY, CDR2 SVGAGI. This was a survey-level run. TCRdb's copy holds only in-frame clones and misses some; the assay was immunoSEQ multiplex PCR. The repertoire holds 95,000 to 100,000 clones, with roughly 78% as singletons. Remarks on this clone: Its antigen remains unidentified.

The clonotype was recovered from a male donor with IPEX syndrome. Sequencing input: pancreas tissue. This chain links TRBV6-5 with TRBJ1-5; no clear D gene. The CDR3 region has the DNA TGTGCAAGGGATTATAGCAATCAGCCCCAGCATTTT. Protein: CARDYSNQPQHF.